These 27 T cell receptor beta chains share one sample of origin, sequenced in a study of blood T cell repertoires in COVID-19. Sequencing used immunoSEQ multiplex PCR; TCRdb keeps in-frame clones, though not all of them. The profile shows some 220,000 clones, 84% of them singletons. The material sequenced was peripheral blood. All receptors come from a man aged 50 to 59 with acute or convalescent COVID-19.

V usage is TRBV6-5 and J usage is TRBJ2-5; 11 bases agree with TRBD1. The CDR3 is made up of 16 amino acids. The junction had 6 bases not matched to a gene; V was cut back by 2 bases and J by 4 bases. CDR1 and CDR2 (germline): MNHEY, SVGAGI. The CDR3 nucleotides are TGTGCCAGCAGTTACCCCGGGACAGGGGGTCGAGAGACCCAGTACTTC. Encoded protein: CASSYPGTGGRETQYF.

The chain joins TRBV25-1 to TRBJ1-3, with D unclear. Germline V lookup: CDR1 MGHDK, CDR2 SYGVNS. CDR3 length: 15 residues. Trimming took off 7 bases at V and 0 bases at J, with 13 bases between the two ends. The CDR3 DNA follows: TGTGCCAGCACCCCCTCGACATCCTCTGGAAACACCATATATTTT. Its protein product is CASTPSTSSGNTIYF. Full variable domain (rest looked up from reference TRBV25-1 and TRBJ1-3): EADIYQTPRYLVIGTGKKITLECSQTMGHDKMYWYQQDPGMELHLIHYSYGVNSTEKGDLSSESTVSRIRTEHFPLTLESARPSHTSQYLCASTPSTSSGNTIYFGEGSWLTVV.

The J gene is TRBJ1-3, the V gene TRBV11-3; D not resolved. CDR1 SGHNT and CDR2 YENEEA come from the germline V gene. This CDR3 comprises 14 residues. Trimming took 5 bases from V and 8 from J, leaving 16 bases between them. CDR3 sequence reads: CASSTVLRGHTIYF. CDR3 DNA: TGTGCCAGCAGCACGGTACTCAGAGGGCACACCATATATTTT. Full variable domain (rest looked up from reference TRBV11-3 and TRBJ1-3): EAGVVQSPRYKIIEKKQPVAFWCNPISGHNTLYWYLQNLGQGPELLIRYENEEAVDDSQLPKDRFSAERLKGVDSTLKIQPAELGDSAVYLCASSTVLRGHTIYFGEGSWLTVV.

V is TRBV5-4 and J is TRBJ1-1; D is unresolved. The ends were cut back, 4 bases at V and 1 base at J, with 8 bases in the middle. The CDR3 is 13 amino acids. Germline CDR1 is SGHNT and CDR2 is YYREEE (reference sequence). The CDR3 spells CASSPNRNTEAFF. The CDR3 nucleotides read TGTGCCAGCAGCCCTAATCGGAACACTGAAGCTTTCTTT.

The chain has TRBV6-5 and TRBJ1-5; D call uncertain. The CDR3 is 12 residues long. Trimming stripped 4 bases from V and 5 bases from J, with 6 bases between. Germline V gives CDR1 MNHEY, CDR2 SVGAGI. The CDR3, as DNA: TGTGCCAGCAGTTCCCTTTATCAGCCCCAGCATTTT. Translating it yields CASSSLYQPQHF.

The chain has TRBV5-1 and TRBJ2-2; 7 bases line up with TRBD2. The V segment lost 4 bases and the J segment 6 bases; nucleotides outside the gene matches: 6. The CDR3 sequence is 14 residues long. The germline V gene encodes CDR1 SGHRS and CDR2 YFSETQ. The CDR3 DNA reads as TGCGCCAGCAGCCGCCGCCGGGAGGCCGGGGAGCTGTTTTTT. This sequence encodes CASSRRREAGELFF.

The rearrangement links TRBV9 to TRBJ1-2; 8 bases match TRBD1. V lost 0 bases to trimming and J lost 1 base; unmatched junction nucleotides: 8. The length of the CDR3 is 17 residues. Per germline, CDR1 SGDLS and CDR2 YYNGEE. The CDR3, as DNA: TGTGCCAGCAGCGTAGCTCCCGACAGGGGCGGTAACTATGGCTACACCTTC. Protein: CASSVAPDRGGNYGYTF.

In nucleotides, the CDR3 is TGTGCCAGCAGCTTAGACCGAGCGAGCTCCTACAATGAGCAGTTCTTC. Residues: CASSLDRASSYNEQFF. The J gene is TRBJ2-1, the V gene TRBV11-2, with D uncertain. The CDR3 covers 16 residues. Germline lookup yields CDR1 SGHAT and CDR2 FQNNGV. Trimming took 0 bases from V and 0 from J, leaving 9 bases between them.

This chain connects TRBV18 to TRBJ2-2; TRBD2 might be the D (5 bases). Trimming pared 3 bases from V and 3 bases from J, leaving 14 bases between. The CDR3 contains 16 residues. Germline CDR1 reads KGHSH; CDR2 reads LQKENI. DNA for the CDR3: TGTGCCAGCTCACCCGCGGGCCCCCCGGACACCGGGGAGCTGTTTTTT. This gives the protein CASSPAGPPDTGELFF.

The rearrangement joins TRBV15 to TRBJ2-7; D unclear. Germline CDR1 and CDR2: LNHNV and YYDKDF (reference sequence). V lost 0 bases and J 3 bases, leaving 9 bases between the germline ends. This CDR3 has 14 amino acids. The CDR3 DNA is TGTGCCACCAGCAGAGATCAGGAAATCTACGAGCAGTACTTC. Protein sequence: CATSRDQEIYEQYF. Full variable domain (outside the CDR3, taken from reference TRBV15 and TRBJ2-7): DAMVIQNPRYQVTQFGKPVTLSCSQTLNHNVMYWYQQKSSQAPKLLFHYYDKDFNNEADTPDNFQSRRPNTSFCFLDIRSPGLGDTAMYLCATSRDQEIYEQYFGPGTRLTVT.

The genes are TRBV12-5 and TRBJ2-7, with D possibly being TRBD1 (6 bases). The germline CDR1 and CDR2 sequences are LGHNT and FRNRAP. This CDR3 is 17 amino acids long. V was pared by 2 bases and J by 2 bases, with 19 bases between. The CDR3 here is CASGLYRRQVDPYEQYF. The CDR3 nucleotides are TGTGCTAGTGGTTTGTACCGTAGACAGGTGGATCCCTACGAGCAGTACTTC.

The chain recombines TRBV7-2 with TRBJ1-1, with TRBD1 matching over 8 bases. This CDR3 comprises 16 residues. V was clipped by 2 bases and J by 4 bases; unmatched bases: 9. Germline CDR1 SGHTA, CDR2 FQGNSA. The CDR3 is CASSLWAGGAGTEAFF. In nucleotides, the CDR3 is TGTGCCAGCAGCTTATGGGCAGGGGGCGCGGGCACTGAAGCTTTCTTT.

The V and J genes are TRBV29-1 and TRBJ2-2; TRBD1 might be the D (6 bases). V was trimmed by 7 bases and J by 1 base, leaving 13 bases between them. The germline V gene encodes CDR1 SQVTM and CDR2 ANQGSEA. This CDR3 spans 14 amino acids. The CDR3, as DNA: TGCAGCGCGGCCAGGGGTCAGAACACCGGGGAGCTGTTTTTT. This gives the protein CSAARGQNTGELFF.

V gene TRBV13 combines with J gene TRBJ2-2; 8 bases map to TRBD2. The junction had 3 bases not matched to a gene; V was cut back by 8 bases and J by 1 base. Looked up from germline, CDR1 is PRHDT and CDR2 is FYEKMQ (reference sequence). This CDR3 region has 14 residues. CDR3 DNA: TGTGCCAGCCGGGAGGGGAGGAACACCGGGGAGCTGTTTTTT. Translated, it gives CASREGRNTGELFF.

V is TRBV7-9 and J is TRBJ1-2, with D unresolved. The CDR3 is 13 amino acids. V was clipped by 7 bases and J by 8 bases, with 17 bases between them. In germline, CDR1 is SEHNR, CDR2 FQNEAQ (reference sequence). Here the CDR3 DNA reads TGTGCCAGCAATCTAGGATCGCCTTGGGGCTACACCTTC. Translating gives CASNLGSPWGYTF. The whole variable domain, remainder taken from reference TRBV7-9 and TRBJ1-2, is DTGVSQNPRHKITKRGQNVTFRCDPISEHNRLYWYRQTLGQGPEFLTYFQNEAQLEKSRLLSDRFSAERPKGSFSTLEIQRTEQGDSAMYLCASNLGSPWGYTFGSGTRLTVV.

The chain recombines TRBV19 with TRBJ2-5; D uncertain. The CDR3 loop spans 12 amino acids. V shed 4 bases and J shed 4 bases, with 7 bases lying between them. CDR1 is LNHDA and CDR2 is SQIVND in the germline V gene (reference sequence). The CDR3: CASSRSLETQYF. Here the CDR3 DNA reads TGTGCCAGTAGTAGGAGTTTAGAGACCCAGTACTTC.

The chain employs TRBV7-3 and TRBJ2-7, with TRBD2 as a possible D gene (5 bases). The V end was cut by 1 base, the J end by 3 bases, with 7 bases between. This CDR3 region has 13 residues. CDR1 and CDR2 from the germline V gene are SGHTA and FQGTGA. CDR3 coding DNA: TGTGCCAGCAGCTTAAGTGGGAGCTACGAGCAGTACTTC. Amino acids: CASSLSGSYEQYF. The full variable domain, rest sourced from reference TRBV7-3 and TRBJ2-7, is GAGVSQTPSNKVTEKGKYVELRCDPISGHTALYWYRQSLGQGPEFLIYFQGTGAADDSGLPNDRFFAVRPEGSVSTLKIQRTERGDSAVYLCASSLSGSYEQYFGPGTRLTVT.

This chain joins TRBV6-5 and TRBJ1-2; 11 nucleotides line up with TRBD1. V trimming: 6 bases; J trimming: 4 bases; junction bases outside the gene matches: 4. The CDR3 loop spans 14 amino acids. Germline CDR1 reads MNHEY; CDR2 reads SVGAGI. CDR3 loop: CASRGTGGSYGYTF. CDR3 coding DNA: TGTGCCAGCAGGGGGACAGGGGGGTCCTATGGCTACACCTTC.

The chain carries TRBV12-3 or TRBV12-4 and TRBJ2-2, with unresolved D. The CDR3 consists of 13 residues. The V and J ends lost 6 bases and 6 bases respectively, with 11 bases between them. CDR3 in DNA: TGTGCCAGCAGCGCACTACTATCCGGGGAGCTGTTTTTT. Protein product: CASSALLSGELFF.

The genes are TRBV6-5 and TRBJ1-1, with 8 bases fitting TRBD1. The CDR3 contains 15 residues. V was clipped by 2 bases and J by 6 bases; unmatched bases: 8. CDR1 MNHEY and CDR2 SVGAGI come from the germline V gene. CDR3 amino acids: CASSYGAGGSAEAFF. In nucleotides, the CDR3 is TGTGCCAGCAGTTACGGCGCAGGGGGCTCCGCTGAAGCTTTCTTT.

The V call is TRBV27, the J call TRBJ1-2; TRBD1 aligns across 8 bases. The V gene end was trimmed by 7 bases and the J gene end by 7 bases; junction bases not matched to a gene: 2. This CDR3 spans 11 amino acids. CDR1 is MNHEY and CDR2 is SMNVEV in the germline V gene (reference sequence). CDR3 DNA: TGTGCCAGCAAAACAGGGGGTGGCTACACCTTC. This gives the protein CASKTGGGYTF.

The V call is TRBV5-1, the J call TRBJ2-4; 7 bases agree with TRBD2. CDR3 length: 16 residues. In germline, CDR1 is SGHRS, CDR2 YFSETQ. Losses at the gene ends were 0 bases for V and 2 bases for J; bases not matched to a gene: 5. The CDR3 nucleotides read TGCGCCAGCAGCTTGGACGGGAGCGGGACCAAAAACATTCAGTACTTC. Encoded protein: CASSLDGSGTKNIQYF.

V gene TRBV3-1 (or the pseudogene TRBV3-2) combines with J gene TRBJ1-5; D possibly corresponds to TRBD1 (6 bases). In germline, CDR1 is LGHDT, CDR2 YNNKEL (reference sequence). Between the trimmed V and J ends, which lost 1 base and 5 bases, there was a span of 12 bases. CDR3 length: 15 amino acids. CDR3 DNA: TGTGCCAGCAGCCAAGCCCAACAGGGTGATCAGCCCCAGCATTTT. Amino acids: CASSQAQQGDQPQHF.

The rearrangement uses TRBV5-4 and TRBJ1-6; D is uncertain. The CDR3 sequence is 14 residues long. V was shortened by 4 bases and J by 1 base, with 6 bases between the two germline ends. Germline CDR1 and CDR2: SGHNT and YYREEE (reference sequence). This CDR3 reads CASSPGSYNSPLHF. CDR3 coding DNA: TGTGCCAGCAGCCCGGGATCCTATAATTCACCCCTCCACTTT.

This chain connects TRBV6-5 to TRBJ2-5; unclear D gene. The V gene's germline CDR1 is MNHEY and CDR2 SVGAGI. V lost 0 bases and J lost 0, with 5 bases in between. This CDR3 region has 14 residues. The CDR3 spells CASSYSSNQETQYF. The CDR3, as DNA: TGTGCCAGCAGTTACTCGTCCAACCAAGAGACCCAGTACTTC.

The chain links TRBV27 to TRBJ1-6; possible D gene TRBD1, 6 bases. Trimming shortened V by 7 bases and J by 5 bases, and 15 bases separated the two germline ends. CDR3 length: 15 amino acids. CDR1 and CDR2 from the germline V gene are MNHEY and SMNVEV (reference sequence). The CDR3 region is CASKTDSDDNSPLHF. Here the CDR3 DNA reads TGTGCCAGCAAAACGGACAGCGACGATAATTCACCCCTCCACTTT.

V usage is TRBV13 and J usage is TRBJ2-7; 9 bases are shared with TRBD1. Per the germline V gene, CDR1 is PRHDT and CDR2 is FYEKMQ (reference sequence). The V and J ends lost 5 bases and 3 bases, in that order; junction bases with no gene match: 8. The CDR3 loop spans 15 amino acids. This CDR3 is CASSTTGGSDYEQYF. DNA for the CDR3: TGTGCCAGCAGCACGACAGGGGGATCGGACTACGAGCAGTACTTC.